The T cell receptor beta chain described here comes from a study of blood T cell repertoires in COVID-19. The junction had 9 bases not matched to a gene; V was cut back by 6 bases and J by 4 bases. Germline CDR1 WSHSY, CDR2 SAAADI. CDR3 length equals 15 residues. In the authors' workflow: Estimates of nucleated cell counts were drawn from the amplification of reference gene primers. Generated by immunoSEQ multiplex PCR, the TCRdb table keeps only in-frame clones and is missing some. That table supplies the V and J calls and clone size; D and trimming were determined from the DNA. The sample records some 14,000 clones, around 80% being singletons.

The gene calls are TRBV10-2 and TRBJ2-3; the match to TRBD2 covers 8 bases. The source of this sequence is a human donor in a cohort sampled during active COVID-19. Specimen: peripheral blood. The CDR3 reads CASRSGLDLPDTQYF. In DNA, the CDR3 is TGCGCCAGCAGATCGGGACTAGATCTTCCAGATACGCAGTATTTT.